Below, one T cell receptor (beta chain) is given with its context. V shed 6 bases and J 5 bases; nucleotides not matched to a gene: 10. Germline CDR1 and CDR2: MDHEN and SYDVKM. The CDR3 is made up of 14 amino acids. Generated by immunoSEQ multiplex PCR, the TCRdb table keeps only in-frame clones and is missing some. The repertoire holds about 94,000 clones, with under 95% as singletons. The data derive from a study of OX40 agonist ivuxolimab in advanced cancers. Individuals having autoimmune disease history or systemic immunosuppression were not enrolled. This sample comprised CD4+ or CD8+ T cells sorted from blood, obtained in a trial of the OX40 agonist ivuxolimab. The V and J genes are TRBV28 and TRBJ2-7; 7 bases fit TRBD1. The sequence derives from an adult with an advanced solid tumor such as melanoma, head and neck, liver or kidney cancer. In DNA, the CDR3 is TGTGCCAGCAGCCCGACAGGGTTCATCAACGAGCAGTACTTC. Translating it yields CASSPTGFINEQYF. Drawing the rest from reference TRBV28 and TRBJ2-7, the complete variable domain is DVKVTQSSRYLVKRTGEKVFLECVQDMDHENMFWYRQDPGLGLRLIYFSYDVKMKEKGDIPEGYSVSREKKERFSLILESASTNQTSMYLCASSPTGFINEQYFGPGTRLTVT.